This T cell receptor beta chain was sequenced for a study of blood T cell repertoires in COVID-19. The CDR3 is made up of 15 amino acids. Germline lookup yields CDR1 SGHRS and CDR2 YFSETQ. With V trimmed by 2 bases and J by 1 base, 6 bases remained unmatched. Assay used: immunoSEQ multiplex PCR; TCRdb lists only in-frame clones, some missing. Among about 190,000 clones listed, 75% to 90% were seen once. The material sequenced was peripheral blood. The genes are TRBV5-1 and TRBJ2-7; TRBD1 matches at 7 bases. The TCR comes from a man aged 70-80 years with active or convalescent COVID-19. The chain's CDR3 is CASSLGTELSYEQYF. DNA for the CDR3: TGCGCCAGCAGCTTAGGGACAGAGTTATCCTACGAGCAGTACTTC.